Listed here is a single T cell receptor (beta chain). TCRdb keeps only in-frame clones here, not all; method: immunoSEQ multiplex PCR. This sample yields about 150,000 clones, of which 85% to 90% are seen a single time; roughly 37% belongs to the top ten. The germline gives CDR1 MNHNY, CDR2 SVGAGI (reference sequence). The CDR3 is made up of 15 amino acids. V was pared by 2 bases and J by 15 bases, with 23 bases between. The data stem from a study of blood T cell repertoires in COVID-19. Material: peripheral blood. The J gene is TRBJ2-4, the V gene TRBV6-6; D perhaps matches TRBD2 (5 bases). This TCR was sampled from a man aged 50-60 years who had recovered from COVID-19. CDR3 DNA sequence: TGTGCCAGCAGTTACGCTACCGGGGTATCCGAACCCCGGTACTTC. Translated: CASSYATGVSEPRYF.